The 3 T cell receptor beta chains in this list originate from one sample, sequenced in a study of cytomegalovirus exposure and HLA in healthy donors. The PCR contained 60 Vbeta and 13 Jbeta primers. Only in-frame clones appear in the TCRdb table, and some are missing; sequencing was by immunoSEQ multiplex PCR. In the table there are about 140,000 clones, roughly four fifths of which are singletons. Sequencing used PBMCs. These receptors all stem from a woman in her fifties or sixties in good health and CMV-seropositive.

The genes are TRBV4-1 and TRBJ2-1, with TRBD2 identical over 7 bases. This CDR3 has 16 residues. The ends lost 1 base at V and 2 bases at J; junction bases unmatched: 5. Germline V lookup: CDR1 MGHRA, CDR2 YSYEKL. The CDR3 sequence: CASSQGSSGAYNEQFF. CDR3 DNA sequence: TGCGCCAGCAGCCAAGGGTCTAGCGGAGCCTACAATGAGCAGTTCTTC.

The J gene is TRBJ2-5, the V gene TRBV5-5; D is perhaps TRBD2 (5 bases). Trimming removed 1 base at V and 4 bases at J, with 8 bases between. The CDR3 extends over 13 amino acids. CDR1 is SGHKS and CDR2 is YYEKEE in the germline V gene (reference sequence). CDR3 loop: CASSLTGSETQYF. Written as DNA, the CDR3 is TGTGCCAGCAGCTTGACGGGATCAGAGACCCAGTACTTC.

The chain recombines TRBV4-2 with TRBJ2-5, with TRBD2 matching over 12 bases. The CDR3 sequence is 17 residues long. Germline V lookup: CDR1 LGHNA, CDR2 YNFKEQ. The J segment lost 5 bases and the V segment lost 0 bases, leaving 7 bases of the junction unmatched. The CDR3 protein is CASSQDPSGGGWETQYF. The CDR3 DNA is TGTGCCAGCAGCCAAGACCCTAGCGGGGGGGGATGGGAGACCCAGTACTTC.